Each of the 29 T cell receptor beta chains below was sequenced from the same sample in a study of blood T cell repertoires in COVID-19. Produced via immunoSEQ multiplex PCR; TCRdb's table is partial and in-frame only. The table includes about 50,000 clones, roughly 78% detected once. Sequenced input: peripheral blood. These receptors originate from a man aged 65-85 years with acute or convalescent COVID-19.

This rearrangement joins TRBV29-1 to TRBJ1-1; D perhaps matches TRBD1 (6 bases). Trimming removed 4 bases at V and 1 base at J, with 13 bases between. The V gene's germline CDR1 is SQVTM and CDR2 ANQGSEA. The length of the CDR3 is 14 residues. CDR3 region: CSVGGGGSNTEAFF. CDR3 sequence (DNA): TGCAGCGTTGGGGGGGGCGGTTCGAACACTGAAGCTTTCTTT.

The chain links TRBV20-1 to TRBJ1-5; the D is unclear. Germline lookup yields CDR1 DFQATT and CDR2 SNEGSKA (reference sequence). This CDR3 has 8 residues. CDR3 residues: CTAGPQHF. As DNA, the CDR3 is TGCACGGCAGGCCCCCAGCATTTT.

The J gene is TRBJ2-7, the V gene TRBV5-3; TRBD1 agrees at 9 bases. TRBV5-3 is filed as an ORF, its function uncertain. Trimming removed 0 bases from V and 4 bases from J; junction bases left unmatched: 2. The CDR3 is made up of 14 amino acids. The CDR3 DNA reads as TGTGCCAGAAGCTTGGACAGGGGGCGGTACGAGCAGTACTTC. It encodes CARSLDRGRYEQYF.

J is TRBJ1-5 and V is TRBV6-5; the D gene is possibly TRBD1 (6 bases). Germline-derived CDR1 and CDR2 are MNHEY and SVGAGI. Trimming removed 10 bases at V and 3 bases at J, with 16 bases between. CDR3 length: 14 amino acids. CDR3: CATLRQEYNQPQHF. The CDR3 DNA follows: TGTGCCACCCTACGACAGGAGTACAATCAGCCCCAGCATTTT.

The chain links TRBV2 to TRBJ2-7; 10 bases match TRBD1. The ends lost 8 bases at V and 5 bases at J; junction bases unmatched: 6. The germline gives CDR1 SNHLY, CDR2 FYNNEI. This CDR3 contains 13 residues. CDR3 residues: CASSWDRGHEQYF. The DNA of the CDR3 is TGTGCCAGCTCCTGGGACAGGGGCCACGAGCAGTACTTC.

This clone was seen only once. The chain is built from TRBV19 and TRBJ2-2; possibly TRBD2 for D (5 bases). The CDR3 is 13 amino acids. Trimming removed 7 bases from V and 6 bases from J, with 12 bases in between. Per germline, CDR1 LNHDA and CDR2 SQIVND (reference sequence). CDR3 sequence (DNA): TGTGCCAGTAATCAGCGGATCTCCGGGGAGCTGTTTTTT. Amino acid sequence: CASNQRISGELFF. Complete variable domain (other parts from reference TRBV19 and TRBJ2-2): DGGITQSPKYLFRKEGQNVTLSCEQNLNHDAMYWYRQDPGQGLRLIYYSQIVNDFQKGDIAEGYSVSREKKESFPLTVTSAQKNPTAFYLCASNQRISGELFFGEGSRLTVL.

The rearrangement links TRBV3-1 (or the pseudogene TRBV3-2) to TRBJ2-6; D not resolved. This CDR3 has 15 residues. CDR1 LGHDT and CDR2 YNNKEL come from the germline V gene (reference sequence). The V end was cut by 0 bases, the J end by 1 base, with 4 bases between. The CDR3 sequence is CASSQDLSGANVLTF. The CDR3 DNA sequence: TGTGCCAGCAGCCAAGATCTGTCTGGGGCCAACGTCCTGACTTTC.

The gene calls are TRBV7-6 and TRBJ2-2; TRBD2 might be the D (5 bases). Germline CDR1 SGHVS, CDR2 FNYEAQ. This CDR3 contains 14 residues. Trimming shortened V by 1 base and J by 4 bases, and 7 bases separated the two germline ends. This CDR3 reads CASSLVGLTGELFF. DNA for the CDR3: TGTGCCAGCAGCTTAGTAGGACTCACCGGGGAGCTGTTTTTT.

In regard to this clone: The sample holds other DNA sequences that translate to the same CDR3. The V and J genes are TRBV7-9 and TRBJ1-3, with D possibly being TRBD1 (5 bases). This CDR3 region has 14 residues. Deletions cut 5 bases from V and 0 bases from J, with 8 bases between. Germline CDR1 SEHNR, CDR2 FQNEAQ (reference sequence). The CDR3 DNA reads as TGTGCCAGCAGCCCGGACATCTCTGGAAACACCATATATTTT. This gives the protein CASSPDISGNTIYF.

The J gene is TRBJ2-3, the V gene TRBV3-1 (or the pseudogene TRBV3-2); 9 bases map to TRBD2. The CDR3 covers 17 residues. V lost 1 base, J lost 4 bases, and 9 bases stayed unmatched. In germline, CDR1 is LGHDT, CDR2 YNNKEL (reference sequence). The CDR3 bases are TGTGCCAGCAGCCAAGTTGCTGCTAGCGGGAACCCAGATACGCAGTATTTT. Translation: CASSQVAASGNPDTQYF.

V is TRBV12-3 or TRBV12-4 and J is TRBJ1-2; D might be TRBD1 (6 bases). The CDR3 runs to 12 residues. The germline V and J ends were trimmed by 0 bases and 11 bases, with 10 bases remaining between them. CDR3 coding DNA: TGTGCCAGCAGTTTAGCAGTAGGGACATACACCTTC. Encoded protein: CASSLAVGTYTF.

The gene calls are TRBV11-3 and TRBJ1-1, with a tentative D call TRBD1 (6 bases). V dropped 3 bases and J dropped 0 bases, with 8 bases sitting between them. Germline CDR1 SGHNT, CDR2 YENEEA. This CDR3 has 14 residues. In DNA, the CDR3 is TGTGCCAGCAGCTTGGACAGATTGAACACTGAAGCTTTCTTT. It is translated as CASSLDRLNTEAFF.

The gene calls are TRBV6-5 and TRBJ2-7; 9 nucleotides match TRBD1. V dropped 6 bases and J dropped 2; count of bases not matched to a gene: 8. CDR1 and CDR2 from the germline V gene are MNHEY and SVGAGI. This CDR3 contains 15 residues. CDR3 nucleotides: TGTGCCAGCAGCATTACAGGGGGCTTCCCCTACGAGCAGTACTTC. It translates to CASSITGGFPYEQYF.

This rearrangement joins TRBV11-2 to TRBJ1-2, with 8 bases identical to TRBD1. Trimming took 5 bases from V and 8 from J; bases not matched to a gene: 7. CDR1 is SGHAT and CDR2 is FQNNGV in the germline V gene. The CDR3 is made up of 13 amino acids. The CDR3: CASSPDRGGGYTF. The CDR3 bases are TGTGCCAGCAGCCCCGACAGGGGAGGAGGCTACACCTTC.

The chain links TRBV4-2 to TRBJ1-1; D is ambiguous. The length of the CDR3 is 15 residues. Germline loops: CDR1 LGHNA, CDR2 YNFKEQ. Deletions cut 1 base from V and 4 bases from J, with 13 bases between. The CDR3 is CASSQVRAAGTEAFF. For the CDR3, the DNA is TGTGCCAGCAGCCAAGTAAGGGCGGCGGGCACTGAAGCTTTCTTT.

The chain carries TRBV10-2 and TRBJ2-2; 10 nucleotides align to TRBD2. The CDR3 covers 14 residues. Germline values: CDR1 WSHSY, CDR2 SAAADI. V lost 8 bases, J lost 3 bases, and 3 bases stayed unmatched. The DNA of the CDR3 is TGCGCCAGCTGGCTAGCGGGGGACACCGGGGAGCTGTTTTTT. Translated, it gives CASWLAGDTGELFF.

The genes are TRBV27 and TRBJ2-1; tentative D call: TRBD2 (6 bases). The CDR3 sequence is 15 residues long. Trimming shortened V by 7 bases and J by 2 bases, and 15 bases separated the two germline ends. The germline V gene has CDR1 MNHEY and CDR2 SMNVEV (reference sequence). The CDR3 spells CASTGGTNTYNEQFF. The CDR3 nucleotides are TGTGCCAGCACCGGGGGTACCAACACCTACAATGAGCAGTTCTTC.

The chain combines TRBV6-5 with TRBJ2-7, with TRBD2 as a possible D gene (6 bases). The germline V gene encodes CDR1 MNHEY and CDR2 SVGAGI. V dropped 5 bases and J dropped 0 bases, with 14 bases sitting between them. This CDR3 has 15 residues. The CDR3 sequence: CASSRNSGGSYEQYF. The CDR3 DNA is TGTGCCAGCAGTCGAAATAGCGGCGGCTCCTACGAGCAGTACTTC.

The genes are TRBV11-2 and TRBJ1-1, with a weak D call TRBD1 (5 bases). The germline V gene has CDR1 SGHAT and CDR2 FQNNGV. The CDR3 extends over 13 amino acids. Deletions cut 1 base from V and 3 bases from J, with 6 bases between. CDR3 loop: CASSLAGYTEAFF. Written as DNA, the CDR3 is TGTGCCAGCAGCTTAGCAGGGTACACTGAAGCTTTCTTT.

The chain is built from TRBV19 and TRBJ2-7; D is possibly TRBD1 (6 bases). There are 14 residues in the CDR3. Germline loops: CDR1 LNHDA, CDR2 SQIVND (reference sequence). The V and J ends lost 3 bases and 7 bases respectively, with 16 bases between them. The CDR3 loop is CASSIQDSRFEQYF. The DNA for the CDR3 is TGTGCCAGTAGTATTCAGGACAGCCGGTTTGAGCAGTACTTC.

CDR3 loop: CASSPRTGDQPQHF. As DNA, the CDR3 is TGTGCCAGCTCACCGAGGACAGGGGATCAGCCCCAGCATTTT. V gene TRBV18 combines with J gene TRBJ1-5; 9 bases fit TRBD1. Germline CDR1 reads KGHSH; CDR2 reads LQKENI. V lost 3 bases and J lost 5; bases outside the gene matches: 2. The CDR3 has 14 amino acids.

This clone was seen once. The J gene is TRBJ2-1, the V gene TRBV24-1; 12 bases fit TRBD1. The CDR3 is 20 residues long. Germline CDR1 is KGHDR and CDR2 is SFDVKD. With V trimmed by 5 bases and J by 8 bases, 21 bases remained unmatched. Here the CDR3 DNA reads TGTGCCACCAGTGGGGGACAGGGGGCACGGGGAGAAGTTTCAGTCTATGAGCAGTTCTTC. As protein: CATSGGQGARGEVSVYEQFF.

This clone was found a few times. CDR3 sequence (DNA): TGTGCCAGCATACAGGGCTTGGGCAACGCTGAAGCTTTCTTT. It translates to CASIQGLGNAEAFF. The chain combines TRBV2 with TRBJ1-1, with D perhaps TRBD1 (6 bases). The length of the CDR3 is 14 residues. CDR1 is SNHLY, CDR2 FYNNEI, per germline. The V gene lost 7 bases and the J gene lost 6 bases, with 18 bases spanning the gap.

The rearrangement links TRBV7-9 to TRBJ1-2; 12 bases match TRBD1. The J segment lost 3 bases and the V segment lost 5 bases, leaving 4 bases of the junction unmatched. The CDR3 sequence is 15 residues long. Germline-derived CDR1 and CDR2 are SEHNR and FQNEAQ (reference sequence). CDR3 DNA sequence: TGTGCCAGCAGCATCGGGACAGGGGGCGACTATGGCTACACCTTC. Encoded protein: CASSIGTGGDYGYTF.

V is TRBV13 and J is TRBJ2-7; no reliable D call. Germline V lookup: CDR1 PRHDT, CDR2 FYEKMQ (reference sequence). The CDR3 loop spans 12 amino acids. Trimming took 0 bases from V and 3 from J, leaving 3 bases between them. The CDR3: CASSLGYYEQYF. The CDR3 DNA sequence: TGTGCCAGCAGCTTAGGGTACTACGAGCAGTACTTC.

The J gene is TRBJ1-4, the V gene TRBV28, with 7 nucleotides matching TRBD1. The CDR3 runs 14 residues. Germline CDR1 is MDHEN and CDR2 is SYDVKM. J was trimmed by 4 bases and V by 7 bases; bases with no gene match: 6. The CDR3 DNA follows: TGTGCCAGCATGACGGGACAGTATAATGAAAAACTGTTTTTT. As protein: CASMTGQYNEKLFF.

This clone has a single count. The rearrangement links TRBV6-2 or TRBV6-3 to TRBJ1-2, with D possibly being TRBD1 (5 bases). Germline V CDR1 and CDR2: MNHEY, SVGEGT. CDR3 length: 16 amino acids. The V gene lost 2 bases and the J gene lost 8 bases, with 21 bases spanning the gap. The CDR3 sequence: CASSYGGTTGRDGYTF. CDR3 nucleotides: TGTGCCAGCAGTTACGGGGGGACGACGGGCAGGGACGGCTACACCTTC.

The gene calls are TRBV10-3 and TRBJ2-7; 10 bases agree with TRBD1. CDR1 and CDR2 from the germline V gene are ENHRY and SYGVKD. V lost 4 bases, J lost 3 bases, and 9 bases stayed unmatched. CDR3 length: 16 amino acids. The chain's CDR3 is CAISGTRDRGGYEQYF. The CDR3 DNA reads as TGTGCCATCAGTGGAACCCGGGACAGGGGAGGCTACGAGCAGTACTTC.

This clone appeared a single time. The J gene is TRBJ2-3, the V gene TRBV7-9; D unresolved. CDR3 length: 16 residues. Trimming removed 4 bases from V and 1 base from J, with 15 bases in between. The germline CDR1 and CDR2 sequences are SEHNR and FQNEAQ (reference sequence). CDR3 sequence (DNA): TGTGCCAGCAGCTCAAGGATCCGAGGCGGCACAGATACGCAGTATTTT. Translation: CASSSRIRGGTDTQYF.